The 11 T cell receptor beta chains presented below share a single source sample, sequenced in a study of blood T cell repertoires in COVID-19. The assay was immunoSEQ multiplex PCR, and TCRdb's table has in-frame clones only and misses some. The sample carries about 220,000 clones, roughly four fifths recorded once. The sequencing input was PBMCs or T cells enriched from blood (not recorded which). The receptor set was obtained from a woman in her fifties or sixties who had recovered from COVID-19.

The J gene is TRBJ2-4, the V gene TRBV18; D perhaps matches TRBD2 (6 bases). The CDR3 consists of 16 residues. Germline loops: CDR1 KGHSH, CDR2 LQKENI. The V gene lost 3 bases and the J gene lost 8 bases, with 20 bases spanning the gap. The CDR3 here is CASSPSEGFRMDIQYF. CDR3 coding DNA: TGTGCCAGCTCACCCTCGGAGGGCTTCCGGATGGACATTCAGTACTTC.

In this sample, this clone turned up once. The J gene is TRBJ2-7, the V gene TRBV5-4; a weak D match, TRBD2 (6 bases). This CDR3 region has 15 residues. Germline V CDR1 and CDR2: SGHNT, YYREEE (reference sequence). Deletions cut 1 base from V and 2 bases from J, with 13 bases between. This CDR3 is CASSLTLASPYEQYF. The DNA of the CDR3 is TGTGCCAGCAGCTTGACTCTAGCGTCGCCCTACGAGCAGTACTTC.

V usage is TRBV6-5 and J usage is TRBJ2-2, with TRBD1 identical over 7 bases. CDR1 MNHEY and CDR2 SVGAGI come from the germline V gene. There are 14 residues in the CDR3. V was clipped by 5 bases and J by 4 bases; unmatched bases: 4. In DNA, the CDR3 is TGTGCCAGCAGTCGAGACAGGGTCACCGGGGAGCTGTTTTTT. Translated, it gives CASSRDRVTGELFF.

V and J are TRBV25-1 and TRBJ1-2, with 9 bases lining up with TRBD1. The V segment lost 7 bases and the J segment 7 bases; nucleotides outside the gene matches: 13. The CDR3 contains 15 residues. Germline V gives CDR1 MGHDK, CDR2 SYGVNS. As DNA, the CDR3 is TGTGCCAGCACGGGCGGGACAGGGCGATCTAGTGGCTACACCTTC. This translates into CASTGGTGRSSGYTF.

The chain combines TRBV7-2 with TRBJ2-1; TRBD2 is a possible D gene (5 bases). V was shortened by 2 bases and J by 7 bases, with 12 bases between the two germline ends. This CDR3 has 14 amino acids. Germline-derived CDR1 and CDR2 are SGHTA and FQGNSA. CDR3: CASSLRRQENEQFF. The CDR3, as DNA: TGTGCCAGCAGCTTAAGGAGGCAGGAGAATGAGCAGTTCTTC.

V usage is TRBV7-9 and J usage is TRBJ2-7; tentative D call: TRBD1 (5 bases). This CDR3 is 15 amino acids long. CDR1 and CDR2 from the germline V gene are SEHNR and FQNEAQ (reference sequence). V lost 5 bases, J lost 0 bases, and 14 bases lay in between. Here the CDR3 DNA reads TGTGCCAGCAGCGATGGGCCAGACAGCTCCTACGAGCAGTACTTC. The encoded protein is CASSDGPDSSYEQYF.

This clone is a singleton in its sample. The chain recombines TRBV18 with TRBJ1-5; no firm D call. Per germline, CDR1 KGHSH and CDR2 LQKENI. V shed 6 bases and J shed 3 bases, with 12 bases lying between them. The CDR3 extends over 14 amino acids. The CDR3 region is CASSEGSNNQPQHF. The CDR3 coding sequence is TGTGCCAGCTCGGAGGGCAGCAACAATCAGCCCCAGCATTTT.

This sequence joins TRBV7-2 and TRBJ1-2; TRBD1 agrees at 8 bases. CDR1 and CDR2 (germline): SGHTA, FQGNSA. The V segment lost 7 bases and the J segment 5 bases; nucleotides outside the gene matches: 9. The CDR3 contains 14 residues. This CDR3 reads CASKPGTGLYGYTF. The CDR3 DNA reads as TGTGCCAGCAAACCCGGGACAGGATTATATGGCTACACCTTC.

The V and J genes are TRBV10-3 and TRBJ1-4; D is uncertain. CDR1 is ENHRY, CDR2 SYGVKD, per germline. This CDR3 has 14 amino acids. With 9 bases removed from V and 0 bases from J, the gap between germline ends came to 11 bases. The CDR3 DNA follows: TGTGCCATGGGAGGTGACGCAACTAATGAAAAACTGTTTTTT. Its protein product is CAMGGDATNEKLFF.

The chain combines TRBV4-2 with TRBJ2-6, with TRBD1 matching over 7 bases. This CDR3 contains 20 residues. Trimming removed 1 base from V and 0 bases from J; junction bases left unmatched: 12. Germline values: CDR1 LGHNA, CDR2 YNFKEQ. The CDR3 region is CASSQAYMGQPNSGANVLTF. The DNA for the CDR3 is TGTGCCAGCAGCCAAGCATATATGGGACAGCCAAACTCTGGGGCCAACGTCCTGACTTTC.

This clone has just a few counts. The gene calls are TRBV2 and TRBJ1-5; 8 nucleotides line up with TRBD1. This CDR3 has 15 residues. The V segment lost 5 bases and the J segment 5 bases; nucleotides outside the gene matches: 8. CDR1 and CDR2 (germline): SNHLY, FYNNEI. The CDR3 reads CASSPLTGEYQPQHF. CDR3 nucleotides: TGTGCCAGCAGTCCTTTGACAGGGGAATATCAGCCCCAGCATTTT.